This T cell receptor (beta chain) emerged from a study of beta chain features in type 1 diabetes. V trimming: 9 bases; J trimming: 6 bases; junction bases outside the gene matches: 14. Per the germline V gene, CDR1 is MDHEN and CDR2 is SYDVKM. The CDR3 contains 15 residues. This clone was recorded a few times. Every isolated RNA sample was fully reverse transcribed, so sequencing captured expressed TCRB transcripts. The repertoire was sequenced with immunoSEQ multiplex PCR; TCRdb's copy has only in-frame clones and lacks some. Of 140,000 or so clones in the sample, nearly 9.5% were seen once. Sequencing was performed on central memory CD4+ T cells from blood. The rearrangement links TRBV28 to TRBJ2-3, with 8 positions matching TRBD2. This clonotype originated in a man between 18 and 29 years old in good health. The DNA for the CDR3 is TGTGCCAGTTCCTTCCCAGCGGGGGCAGGGGATACGCAGTATTTT. Translation gives CASSFPAGAGDTQYF.